A selection of T cell receptor beta chains follows, all from one sample in a study of neurological immune-mediated disorders. A single record per CDR3 protein comes from TCRdb applying MiXCR to the 5' RACE reads. The data show under 90,000 distinct CDR3 sequences, 9.4% seen once. The source material was PBMCs. Receptor source: a man aged 50 or older in good health. CDR3s include the opening cysteine and the closing phenylalanine or tryptophan. A D gene is named only where the DNA matches it firmly. Size is stated for part of the rows, as once, few or many counts, or as a class when the clone is expanded.

TRBJ2-7 many TRBV7-2 NA TGTGCCAGCAGCTTAGACCCAGAGCCCTCCTACGAGCAGTACTTC CASSLDPEPSYEQYF
TRBJ2-3 many TRBV6-5 TRBD1 TGTGCCAGCAGTTACCCGGCGACAGGGGGGAATACGCAGTATTTT CASSYPATGGNTQYF
TRBJ2-7 many TRBV14 NA TGTGCCAGCAGCCCAAGGCCTGCGGGCGAGCAGTACTTC CASSPRPAGEQYF
TRBJ1-1 many TRBV2 NA TGTGCCAGCAGTCAACCGGGACGGCTCACTGAAGCTTTCTTT CASSQPGRLTEAFF
TRBJ2-1 many TRBV27 TRBD2 TGTGCCAGCAGTGGTCTGGCGGGAGATAGGGATGAGCAGTTCTTC CASSGLAGDRDEQFF
TRBJ2-2 many TRBV9 NA TGTGCCAGCAGCAGTACGGGGGTCGCGAACACCGGGGAGCTGTTTTTT CASSSTGVANTGELFF
TRBJ2-3 many TRBV6-5 NA TGTGCCAGCAGTCAACTGCGCCCTCCGGACGCAGATACGCAGTATTTT CASSQLRPPDADTQYF
TRBJ2-3 NA TRBV10-3 TRBD2 TGTGCCATCAGTGAGGAGTACGGGACTAGCTCCTCGGATACGCAGTATTTT CAISEEYGTSSSDTQYF
TRBJ2-7 many TRBV27 TRBD2 TGTGCCAGCAGTCGGCTAGCGGGAGGCCACGAGCAGTACTTC CASSRLAGGHEQYF
TRBJ1-1 many TRBV12-3/TRBV12-4 NA TGTGCCAGCAGTCCCCCGGCCTTGGCTGCTTTCTTT CASSPPALAAFF
TRBJ2-7 many TRBV20-1 TRBD2 TGCAGTGCTAGAGATCCGGGGGGGAACTTCCACGAGCAGTACTTC CSARDPGGNFHEQYF
TRBJ2-1 many TRBV7-3 TRBD2 TGTGCCAGCAGCTCCATAGCGGGAGCTAGGAATGAGCAGTTCTTC CASSSIAGARNEQFF
TRBJ2-3 many TRBV27 NA TGTGCCAGCAGTCGCCGGGGAGTTGGGACAGATACGCAGTATTTT CASSRRGVGTDTQYF
TRBJ1-2 many TRBV2 NA TGTGCCAGCAGTGAAAGGATAGTCGACAGAAACTATGGCTACACCTTC CASSERIVDRNYGYTF
TRBJ2-7 many TRBV7-2 TRBD2 TGTGCCAGCAGCTTAGGGAGTAGCGGGAGGTTTTGGGGTGGGTCCTACGAGCAGTACTTC CASSLGSSGRFWGGSYEQYF
TRBJ1-1 many TRBV15 NA TGTGCCACCAGCTCCCATCTCGCTGAAGCTTTCTTT CATSSHLAEAFF
TRBJ2-5 many TRBV2 TRBD1 TGTGCCAGCAGTGGACTCACCGGGACAGGGGACGAGACCCAGTACTTC CASSGLTGTGDETQYF